The rows below give T cell receptor beta chains drawn from one sample of a study of T cells in Graves' hyperthyroidism and ophthalmopathy. MiXCR was run by TCRdb on the multiplex PCR reads, yielding one entry per CDR3 protein. The sample lists a few hundred thousand distinct CDR3 sequences, about 16% occurring once. The sequenced sample was blood. These receptors all stem from a woman aged 60-75 years with Graves' ophthalmopathy. Both conserved end residues are part of each CDR3. Fields, in order: V gene, J gene, clone size, CDR3 protein. Size is omitted from some rows. Given values are once, few, many or a class for expanded clones.

TRBV3-1	TRBJ2-5	many	CASSQGQPQTQYF
TRBV5-1	TRBJ1-1	many	CASSPGQANTEAFF
TRBV27	TRBJ2-1	many	CASSPILRPENEQFF
TRBV6-2/TRBV6-3	TRBJ2-2	many	CASSRGYTGELFF
TRBV28	TRBJ2-1	many	CASVGTSGSSSYNEQFF
TRBV5-1	TRBJ1-1	many	CASSLDPENTEAFF
TRBV20-1	TRBJ1-5	many	CSASSGLYSNQPQHF
TRBV12-3/TRBV12-4	TRBJ2-3	.	CASSFGLTSGRAKADTQYF
TRBV4-1	TRBJ2-5	few	CASSQATVETQYF
TRBV5-1	TRBJ2-7	.	CASSLVRGTHEQYF
TRBV3-1	TRBJ2-4	.	CASSLLFLKNIQYF
TRBV7-9	TRBJ2-1	.	CASSRGTGAYEQFF
TRBV30	TRBJ2-1	many	CAWSVRGAEQFF
TRBV2	TRBJ1-6	many	CASKPQTGDNSPLHF
TRBV6-1	TRBJ2-1	.	CASSYSGGRDNEQFF
TRBV28	TRBJ1-6	many	CASVGLLNSPLHF
TRBV3-1	TRBJ1-1	.	CASSQEGGRGAEAFF
TRBV3-1	TRBJ1-5	many	CASSARQGPAHF
TRBV28	TRBJ2-1	many	CASSPRQSRGYNEQFF
TRBV3-1	TRBJ1-1	many	CASSQLGQGFNTEAFF
TRBV9	TRBJ1-3	few	CASSVTQGSGNTIYF
TRBV11-3	TRBJ2-5	many	CASSLRVGPSRQETQYF